The 17 T cell receptor beta chains reported below all come from one sample, sequenced in a study of identical twins. TCRdb reprocessed the 5' RACE reads with MiXCR, giving one entry per CDR3 protein. The sample shows 450,000 or so distinct CDR3 sequences, more than 13% of them seen only once. This sample was shared with a second study, whose subject was yellow fever vaccine responses in identical twins.

The sequenced sample consisted of CD4+ T cells sorted from blood. Every receptor here comes from a young woman in good health.

The rearrangement links TRBV12-3 or TRBV12-4 to TRBJ1-2; possible D gene TRBD1, 5 bases. This CDR3 is built from 16 residues. Trimming took 4 bases from V and 2 from J, leaving 17 bases between them. The CDR3 nucleotides read TGTGCCAGCAGTTCCTATCAGGGCCAAGCAAACTATGGCTACACCTTC. Translated, it gives CASSSYQGQANYGYTF.

This clonotype has a handful of counts. The rearrangement uses TRBV5-1 and TRBJ2-7, with 12 bases matching TRBD2. The CDR3 contains 17 residues. Trimming cost V 1 base and J 3 bases; bases outside gene matches: 8. In germline, CDR1 is SGHRS, CDR2 YFSETQ. The CDR3 loop reads CASSLRAGTSGFYEQYF. For the CDR3, the DNA is TGCGCCAGCAGCTTGAGGGCCGGGACTAGCGGGTTCTACGAGCAGTACTTC.

In this sample, this clonotype turned up a few times. V usage is TRBV2 and J usage is TRBJ2-5, with 7 positions matching TRBD1. This CDR3 has 14 amino acids. From germline, CDR1 is SNHLY and CDR2 FYNNEI. V shed 10 bases and J 3 bases; nucleotides not matched to a gene: 11. The CDR3: CAISPKGAEETQYF. CDR3 bases: TGTGCCATCTCCCCGAAGGGGGCGGAAGAGACCCAGTACTTC.

Many counts were recorded for this clonotype. The V call is TRBV6-1, the J call TRBJ1-6, with TRBD1 as a possible D gene (5 bases). V was clipped by 3 bases and J by 0 bases, with 12 bases between them. The germline V gene encodes CDR1 MNHNS and CDR2 SASEGT. The CDR3 covers 17 residues. This CDR3 is CASSDSGLSSYNSPLHF. The CDR3 coding sequence is TGTGCCAGCAGTGATTCAGGGCTGAGCTCCTATAATTCACCCCTCCACTTT.

This clonotype has more than one count but fewer than ten. The CDR3 DNA reads as TGTGCCATCAGTAACACCGGGGAGCTGTTTTTT. Amino acid sequence: CAISNTGELFF. The chain is built from TRBV10-3 and TRBJ2-2; D is uncertain. Germline-derived CDR1 and CDR2 are ENHRY and SYGVKD. V shed 5 bases and J shed 2 bases, with 0 bases lying between them. The CDR3 has 11 amino acids.

The chain employs TRBV6-1 and TRBJ2-3; 9 bases agree with TRBD1. In germline, CDR1 is MNHNS, CDR2 SASEGT. CDR3 length: 18 amino acids. The V segment lost 6 bases and the J segment 4 bases; nucleotides outside the gene matches: 17. This chain's CDR3 is CASRRRDRVLTLADTQYF. The DNA of the CDR3 is TGTGCCAGCAGGCGCCGGGACAGGGTTCTCACATTAGCAGATACGCAGTATTTT.

This clonotype was counted at least ten times. The CDR3 DNA sequence: TGTGCCTCCGGGGGCGTCGGCATTAATGAGCAGTTCTTC. Translating it yields CASGGVGINEQFF. The chain links TRBV15 to TRBJ2-1; D might be TRBD1 or TRBD2, each matching 6 bases. Germline CDR1 reads LNHNV; CDR2 reads YYDKDF (reference sequence). CDR3 length: 13 residues. The ends were cut back, 11 bases at V and 7 bases at J, with 18 bases in the middle.

About this clonotype itself: A much larger clone sits a single nucleotide away, making a read error possible. The chain has TRBV29-1 and TRBJ2-5; no clear D. Deletions cut 8 bases from V and 5 bases from J, with 18 bases between. This CDR3 is 13 amino acids long. Per germline, CDR1 SQVTM and CDR2 ANQGSEA. The CDR3 DNA is TGCAGCCAGAGTAGGAGCGTCGGTGAGACCCAGTACTTC. The encoded protein is CSQSRSVGETQYF.

This clonotype was seen a few times. V usage is TRBV20-1 and J usage is TRBJ2-3; TRBD2 might be the D (5 bases). Trimming took off 0 bases at V and 2 bases at J, with 9 bases between the two ends. CDR1 is DFQATT and CDR2 is SNEGSKA in the germline V gene (reference sequence). The CDR3 is 14 residues long. CDR3 DNA sequence: TGCAGTGCTAGAGACCAGCGGCTCACAGATACGCAGTATTTT. It translates to CSARDQRLTDTQYF.

The CDR3 nucleotides are TGTGCCAGCTGTTTAGGCCCCGCGCAGGGTCACCACTCCTACGAGCAGTACTTC. The encoded protein is CASCLGPAQGHHSYEQYF. The V and J genes are TRBV2 and TRBJ2-7; TRBD1 might be the D (5 bases). The V gene lost 8 bases and the J gene lost 0 bases, with 26 bases spanning the gap. The CDR3 totals 18 residues. The germline gives CDR1 SNHLY, CDR2 FYNNEI.

This clonotype was seen a handful of times. One end of the junction varies from germline; a read error may be responsible. The chain joins TRBV12-3 or TRBV12-4 to TRBJ2-5; 10 bases line up with TRBD2. This CDR3 is built from 15 residues. This chain's CDR3 is CASSLAGDLQETQYF. The CDR3, as DNA: TGTGCCAGCAGTCTAGCGGGGGACCTCCAAGAGACCCAGTACTTC.

This clonotype was counted between two and nine times. The CDR3 DNA follows: TGTGCCAGCAGCGCGCGTAAGCAAGACTCCTACAATGAGCAGTTCTTC. This codes for CASSARKQDSYNEQFF. This chain links TRBV7-2 with TRBJ2-1; D is ambiguous. CDR3 size: 16 residues. The V gene's germline CDR1 is SGHTA and CDR2 FQGNSA. V lost 5 bases and J lost 0, with 14 bases in between.

This sequence joins TRBV20-1 and TRBJ1-6, with 9 bases fitting TRBD1. The CDR3 runs 16 residues. Germline V gene sequence: CDR1 DFQATT, CDR2 SNEGSKA (reference sequence). After removal of 0 bases from V and 7 bases from J, the junction contained 7 bases not matched to a gene. Here the CDR3 reads CSARDDDRGSNSPLHF. As DNA, the CDR3 is TGCAGTGCTAGAGATGACGACAGGGGGAGCAATTCACCCCTCCACTTT.

The chain recombines TRBV5-1 with TRBJ2-1, with a weak D call TRBD1 (5 bases). The germline V and J ends were trimmed by 1 base and 5 bases, with 10 bases remaining between them. The V gene's germline CDR1 is SGHRS and CDR2 YFSETQ. This CDR3 spans 14 amino acids. Here the CDR3 reads CASSLRGIDNEQFF. CDR3 sequence (DNA): TGCGCCAGCAGCTTGAGGGGCATCGACAATGAGCAGTTCTTC.

The V gene is TRBV27, the J gene TRBJ2-1; D might be TRBD2 (5 bases). Trimming pared 6 bases from V and 0 bases from J, leaving 18 bases between. Germline V CDR1 and CDR2: MNHEY, SMNVEV (reference sequence). This CDR3 spans 17 amino acids. CDR3 sequence reads: CASSPWPSRSSYNEQFF. The CDR3 DNA is TGTGCCAGCAGCCCCTGGCCTAGCCGCAGCTCCTACAATGAGCAGTTCTTC.

The rearrangement joins TRBV12-3 or TRBV12-4 to TRBJ2-2; D call uncertain. V lost 3 bases and J lost 8, with 10 bases in between. The CDR3 length is 13 residues. The CDR3 bases are TGTGCCAGCAGTTTCTATCAGCGAGGGGAGCTGTTTTTT. This translates into CASSFYQRGELFF.

This clonotype has more than one count but fewer than ten. J is TRBJ2-7 and V is TRBV5-1, with 7 bases fitting TRBD2. Unmatched junction bases numbered 7, after V lost 4 bases and J lost 0 bases. CDR3 length: 15 residues. Germline V CDR1 and CDR2: SGHRS, YFSETQ. CDR3 loop: CASSEQGGSSYEQYF. DNA for the CDR3: TGCGCCAGCAGCGAGCAGGGCGGGAGCTCCTACGAGCAGTACTTC.